The clone carrying this T cell receptor (beta chain) was recorded a few times. Here immunoSEQ multiplex PCR was the method, and the copy in TCRdb shows in-frame clones only, minus some. The sample includes approximately 100,000 clones, about four fifths of them seen just once. The CDR3 loop spans 12 amino acids. V lost 3 bases, J lost 9 bases, and 11 bases lay in between. Germline V CDR1 and CDR2: MNHNS, SASEGT. TCR sequencing covered a few patients who responded to pembrolizumab. These data come from a study of PD-1 blockade in mismatch repair-deficient tumors. The chain employs TRBV6-1 and TRBJ1-1, with D perhaps TRBD1 (5 bases). This receptor was obtained from an adult with mismatch repair-deficient cancer. The sample consisted of peripheral blood, taken approximately 36 weeks after starting pembrolizumab. Written as DNA, the CDR3 is TGTGCCAGCAGTGAGGGGACCAAGAAAGCTTTCTTT. The encoded protein is CASSEGTKKAFF.